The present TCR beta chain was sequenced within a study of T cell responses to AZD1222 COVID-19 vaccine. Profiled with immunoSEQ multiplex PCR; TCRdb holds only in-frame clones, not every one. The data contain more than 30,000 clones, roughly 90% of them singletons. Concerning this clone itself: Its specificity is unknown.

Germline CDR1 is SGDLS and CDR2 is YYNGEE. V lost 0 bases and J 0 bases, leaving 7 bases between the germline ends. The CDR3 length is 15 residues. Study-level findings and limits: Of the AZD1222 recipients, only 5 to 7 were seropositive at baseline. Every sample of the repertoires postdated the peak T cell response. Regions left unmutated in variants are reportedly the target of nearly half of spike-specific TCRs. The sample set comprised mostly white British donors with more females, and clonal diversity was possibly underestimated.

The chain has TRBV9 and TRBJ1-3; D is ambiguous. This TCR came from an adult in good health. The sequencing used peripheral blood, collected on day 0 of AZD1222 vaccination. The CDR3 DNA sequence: TGTGCCAGCAGCGTAGAGGCCGACTCTGGAAACACCATATATTTT. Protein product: CASSVEADSGNTIYF.